The 9 T cell receptor beta chains below all came from one sample that was sequenced in a study of OX40 agonist ivuxolimab in advanced cancers. Method: immunoSEQ multiplex PCR; TCRdb's copy keeps in-frame clones and lacks some. The sample yields 90,000 to 95,000 clones, approximately 89% seen once. Material: CD4+ or CD8+ T cells sorted from blood, obtained in a trial of the OX40 agonist ivuxolimab. All receptors come from an adult with an advanced solid tumor such as melanoma, head and neck, liver or kidney cancer.

The V and J genes are TRBV30 and TRBJ1-4; D ambiguous. This CDR3 spans 14 amino acids. Germline V gene lookup returns CDR1 GTSNPN and CDR2 SVGIG (reference sequence). V shed 0 bases and J shed 4 bases, with 9 bases lying between them. The CDR3 DNA follows: TGTGCCTGGAGTGTATCGCAGCTTAATGAAAAACTGTTTTTT. Encoded protein: CAWSVSQLNEKLFF.

The chain joins TRBV10-1 to TRBJ1-1; possibly TRBD1 for D (5 bases). V was trimmed by 0 bases and J by 5 bases, leaving 10 bases between them. This CDR3 spans 14 amino acids. Looked up from germline, CDR1 is WNHNN and CDR2 is SYGVQD (reference sequence). The CDR3 protein is CASSESGRGTEAFF. CDR3 in DNA: TGCGCCAGCAGTGAGTCAGGGCGGGGGACTGAAGCTTTCTTT.

The chain uses TRBV6-5 and TRBJ1-4; 7 nucleotides align to TRBD1. This CDR3 spans 14 amino acids. V lost 5 bases to trimming and J lost 2 bases; unmatched junction nucleotides: 2. Germline V lookup: CDR1 MNHEY, CDR2 SVGAGI. The CDR3 DNA reads TGTGCCAGCAGTGGACAGGCGACTAATGAAAAACTGTTTTTT. Amino acids: CASSGQATNEKLFF.

The chain links TRBV27 to TRBJ2-1; 13 bases agree with TRBD2. Germline CDR1 MNHEY, CDR2 SMNVEV (reference sequence). This CDR3 has 18 amino acids. J lost 6 bases, V lost 6 bases, and 14 bases had no gene match. The CDR3 reads CASRQLGGTSGTGNEQFF. The CDR3 coding sequence is TGTGCCAGCAGACAATTAGGGGGGACTAGCGGGACTGGCAATGAGCAGTTCTTC.

The V and J genes are TRBV29-1 and TRBJ1-2, with TRBD1 identical over 10 bases. V was pared by 4 bases and J by 8 bases, with 4 bases of the junction left unmatched. Germline CDR1 SQVTM, CDR2 ANQGSEA. The CDR3 extends over 12 amino acids. CDR3 amino acids: CSVGTGGEGYTF. The CDR3 DNA follows: TGCAGCGTTGGGACAGGGGGTGAGGGCTACACCTTC.

V is TRBV28 and J is TRBJ2-7; no definite D call. Trimming cost V 7 bases and J 3 bases, with 7 bases left between them. The CDR3 extends over 11 amino acids. The germline gives CDR1 MDHEN, CDR2 SYDVKM. CDR3 coding DNA: TGTGCCAGCAAAGGGAACTACGAGCAGTACGTC. Its protein is CASKGNYEQYV.

The V call is TRBV7-3, the J call TRBJ2-1, with 10 positions matching TRBD2. The V gene's germline CDR1 is SGHTA and CDR2 FQGTGA. The CDR3 covers 16 residues. V shed 0 bases and J 9 bases; nucleotides not matched to a gene: 8. In nucleotides, the CDR3 is TGTGCCAGCAGCTTAACGACGGCTAGCGGGAGACTTGAGCAGTTCTTC. Translation gives CASSLTTASGRLEQFF.

The V and J genes are TRBV21-1 and TRBJ2-5. TRBV21-1 is a pseudogene. The CDR3 covers 16 residues. The CDR3 DNA reads TGTGCCAGCAGCAACCGGGGCGCAGAGAACCAAGAGACCCAGTACTTC. Encoded protein: CASSNRGAENQETQYF.

This chain links TRBV29-1 with TRBJ1-1; D is possibly TRBD1 (6 bases). Deletions cut 2 bases from V and 0 bases from J, with 7 bases between. The CDR3 is 13 residues long. Germline V CDR1 and CDR2: SQVTM, ANQGSEA. The CDR3 region is CSVERQVNTEAFF. CDR3 sequence (DNA): TGCAGCGTTGAAAGACAGGTGAACACTGAAGCTTTCTTT. The full variable domain, rest sourced from reference TRBV29-1 and TRBJ1-1, is SAVISQKPSRDICQRGTSLTIQCQVDSQVTMMFWYRQQPGQSLTLIATANQGSEATYESGFVIDKFPISRPNLTFSTLTVSNMSPEDSSIYLCSVERQVNTEAFFGQGTRLTVV.